This T cell receptor (beta chain) was documented in a study of human T cells and chemical hapten exposure. Study results and limitations: The number of TCRs over 1 in 1000 frequency stayed unchanged after DPC.

Sample time point: pre-sensitization, week 0. The treatment: therapeutic diphenylcyclopropenone sensitization with weekly scalp DPC. As for this clonotype: What it binds is unknown.

The library tagged individual cDNA molecules with unique molecular identifiers. TCRdb recomputed calls from the RACE reads with MiXCR, one row per CDR3 protein. The sample carries 100,000 to 150,000 distinct CDR3 sequences, about 13% recorded once. The CDR3 loop spans 14 amino acids. The junction had 0 bases not matched to a gene; V was cut back by 5 bases and J by 1 base. From germline, CDR1 is MRHNA and CDR2 SNTAGT. The J gene is TRBJ2-3, the V gene TRBV6-4, with TRBD2 identical over 10 bases. Sequencing used whole blood, obtained in connection with sensitization to the hapten diphenylcyclopropenone (DPC). This sequence was found in a woman between 18 and 29 years old with alopecia areata. Some clones in this sample may be carry-over from other donors' samples. The CDR3 protein is CASSTSGGTDTQYF. The CDR3 bases are TGTGCCAGCAGTACTAGCGGGGGCACAGATACGCAGTATTTT.